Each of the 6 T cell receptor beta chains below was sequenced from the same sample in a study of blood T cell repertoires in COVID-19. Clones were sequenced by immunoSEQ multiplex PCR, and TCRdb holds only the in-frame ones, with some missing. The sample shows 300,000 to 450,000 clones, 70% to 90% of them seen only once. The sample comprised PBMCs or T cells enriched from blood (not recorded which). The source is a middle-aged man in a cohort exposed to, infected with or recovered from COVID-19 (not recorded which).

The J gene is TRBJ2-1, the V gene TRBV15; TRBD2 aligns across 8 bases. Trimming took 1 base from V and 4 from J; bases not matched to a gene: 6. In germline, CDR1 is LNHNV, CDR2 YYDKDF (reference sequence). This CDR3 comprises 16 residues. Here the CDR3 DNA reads TGTGCCACCAGCAGAGTAACGGGAGGGCCGTACAATGAGCAGTTCTTC. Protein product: CATSRVTGGPYNEQFF. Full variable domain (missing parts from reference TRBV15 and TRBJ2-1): DAMVIQNPRYQVTQFGKPVTLSCSQTLNHNVMYWYQQKSSQAPKLLFHYYDKDFNNEADTPDNFQSRRPNTSFCFLDIRSPGLGDTAMYLCATSRVTGGPYNEQFFGPGTRLTVL.

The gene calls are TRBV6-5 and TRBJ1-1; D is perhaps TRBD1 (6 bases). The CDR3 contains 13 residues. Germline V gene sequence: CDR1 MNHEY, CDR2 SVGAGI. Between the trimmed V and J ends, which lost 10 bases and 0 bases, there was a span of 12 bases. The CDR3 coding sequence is TGTGCCACCAGACAGGTCCTGAACACTGAAGCTTTCTTT. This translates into CATRQVLNTEAFF.

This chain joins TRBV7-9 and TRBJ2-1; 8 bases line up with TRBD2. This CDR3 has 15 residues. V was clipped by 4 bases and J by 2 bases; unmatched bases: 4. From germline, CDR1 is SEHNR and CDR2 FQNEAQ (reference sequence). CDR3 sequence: CASSSPGGAYNEQFF. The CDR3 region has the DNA TGTGCCAGCAGCTCACCGGGAGGGGCCTACAATGAGCAGTTCTTC.

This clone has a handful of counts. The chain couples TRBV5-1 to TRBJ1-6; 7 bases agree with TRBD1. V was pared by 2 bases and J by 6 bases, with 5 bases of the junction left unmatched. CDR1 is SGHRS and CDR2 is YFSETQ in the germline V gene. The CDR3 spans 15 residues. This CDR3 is CASSLKTGTNSPLHF. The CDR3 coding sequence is TGCGCCAGCAGCTTAAAGACAGGGACTAATTCACCCCTCCACTTT.

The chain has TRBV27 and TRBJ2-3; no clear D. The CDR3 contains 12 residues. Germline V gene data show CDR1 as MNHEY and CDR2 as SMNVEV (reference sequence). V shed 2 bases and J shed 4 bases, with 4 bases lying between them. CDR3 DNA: TGTGCCAGCAGTTTAAAGCCAGATACGCAGTATTTT. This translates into CASSLKPDTQYF.

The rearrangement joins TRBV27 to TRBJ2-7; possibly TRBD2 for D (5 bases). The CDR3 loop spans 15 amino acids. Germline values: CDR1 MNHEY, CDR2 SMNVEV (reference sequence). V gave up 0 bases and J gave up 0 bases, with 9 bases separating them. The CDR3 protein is CASSLSRGFSYEQYF. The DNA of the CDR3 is TGTGCCAGCAGTTTATCACGGGGATTCTCCTACGAGCAGTACTTC.